The rows below give T cell receptor beta chains drawn from one sample of a study of shared clonotypes between healthy human individuals. The repertoire was sequenced with immunoSEQ multiplex PCR; TCRdb's copy has only in-frame clones and lacks some. The sample lists fewer than 850,000 clones; 96% were seen once. The sequenced sample was naive CD8+ T cells sorted from blood. These receptors were collected from a young man in good health. CDR3s include the opening cysteine and the closing phenylalanine or tryptophan. Each record gives: V gene, D gene, J gene, clone size, CDR3 protein, CDR3 DNA. The D gene is left open where the match is weak. Where a row states a size, it is once, few, many or the class of an expanded clone; other rows omit it.

V gene: TRBV9; D gene: NA; J gene: TRBJ1-1; clone size: NA; CDR3 protein: CASSVDRGMNTEAFF; CDR3 DNA: TGTGCCAGCAGCGTAGATCGGGGTATGAACACTGAAGCTTTCTTT
V gene: TRBV6-1; D gene: NA; J gene: TRBJ2-1; clone size: NA; CDR3 protein: CASSVSRGAWGEQFF; CDR3 DNA: TGTGCCAGCAGTGTATCCAGGGGCGCCTGGGGTGAGCAGTTCTTC
V gene: TRBV7-9; D gene: NA; J gene: TRBJ1-2; clone size: NA; CDR3 protein: CASSLGRGEYGYTF; CDR3 DNA: TGTGCCAGCAGCTTAGGGAGAGGGGAGTATGGCTACACCTTC
V gene: TRBV7-8; D gene: TRBD2; J gene: TRBJ2-1; clone size: NA; CDR3 protein: CASSPVGGSYNEQFF; CDR3 DNA: TGTGCCAGCAGCCCGGTGGGGGGGTCCTACAATGAGCAGTTCTTC
V gene: TRBV7-9; D gene: TRBD1; J gene: TRBJ2-1; clone size: NA; CDR3 protein: CASSFARGQGTYNEQFF; CDR3 DNA: TGTGCCAGCAGCTTCGCCCGCGGACAGGGGACCTACAATGAGCAGTTCTTC
V gene: TRBV7-9; D gene: NA; J gene: TRBJ2-7; clone size: NA; CDR3 protein: CASSLSVYEQYF; CDR3 DNA: TGTGCCAGCAGCTTATCCGTCTACGAGCAGTACTTC
V gene: TRBV7-9; D gene: NA; J gene: TRBJ2-1; clone size: once; CDR3 protein: CASSLPWEAGINEQFF; CDR3 DNA: TGTGCCAGCAGCTTACCTTGGGAGGCCGGGATCAATGAGCAGTTCTTC
V gene: TRBV12-2; D gene: NA; J gene: TRBJ1-1; clone size: NA; CDR3 protein: CASRRARGTEAFF; CDR3 DNA: TGTGCAAGTCGCCGAGCCAGGGGCACTGAAGCTTTCTTT
V gene: TRBV10-2; D gene: NA; J gene: TRBJ2-1; clone size: NA; CDR3 protein: CASIGGPSVDEQFF; CDR3 DNA: TGCGCCAGCATAGGCGGGCCCTCGGTCGATGAGCAGTTCTTC
V gene: TRBV5-1; D gene: TRBD1; J gene: TRBJ1-2; clone size: NA; CDR3 protein: CASSSSGQSYYGYTF; CDR3 DNA: TGCGCCAGCAGCTCTTCGGGACAGTCGTACTATGGCTACACCTTC
V gene: TRBV27; D gene: NA; J gene: TRBJ2-3; clone size: NA; CDR3 protein: CASSWSITDTQYF; CDR3 DNA: TGTGCCAGCAGTTGGAGTATAACAGATACGCAGTATTTT
V gene: TRBV4-1; D gene: NA; J gene: TRBJ2-1; clone size: NA; CDR3 protein: CASSPVVERSYNEQFF; CDR3 DNA: TGCGCCAGCAGCCCGGTGGTTGAACGCTCCTACAATGAGCAGTTCTTC
V gene: TRBV29-1; D gene: TRBD1; J gene: TRBJ1-2; clone size: NA; CDR3 protein: CSVGTEGTF; CDR3 DNA: TGCAGCGTGGGGACAGAAGGCACCTTC
V gene: TRBV15; D gene: NA; J gene: TRBJ2-5; clone size: NA; CDR3 protein: CATSSNWGETQYF; CDR3 DNA: TGTGCCACCAGCAGCAATTGGGGAGAGACCCAGTACTTC
V gene: TRBV15; D gene: TRBD2; J gene: TRBJ2-1; clone size: NA; CDR3 protein: CATSQREGSYNEQFF; CDR3 DNA: TGTGCCACCAGCCAGCGGGAGGGTTCCTACAATGAGCAGTTCTTC
V gene: TRBV15; D gene: NA; J gene: TRBJ1-2; clone size: NA; CDR3 protein: CATSRDRAAWGYTF; CDR3 DNA: TGTGCCACCAGCAGAGATAGGGCTGCCTGGGGCTACACCTTC
V gene: TRBV7-6; D gene: TRBD1; J gene: TRBJ2-1; clone size: NA; CDR3 protein: CASSSNRDRAGNEQFF; CDR3 DNA: TGTGCCAGCAGCTCCAACCGGGACAGGGCTGGTAATGAGCAGTTCTTC
V gene: TRBV5-1; D gene: NA; J gene: TRBJ1-1; clone size: NA; CDR3 protein: CASSDGTLNTEAFF; CDR3 DNA: TGCGCCAGCAGCGATGGCACTTTGAACACTGAAGCTTTCTTT
V gene: TRBV7-2; D gene: TRBD2; J gene: TRBJ2-3; clone size: NA; CDR3 protein: CASSLVAGALSHTDTQYF; CDR3 DNA: TGTGCCAGCAGCTTAGTGGCGGGAGCCCTCTCACACACAGATACGCAGTATTTT
V gene: TRBV9; D gene: NA; J gene: TRBJ2-1; clone size: NA; CDR3 protein: CASRTPPEGGTNEQFF; CDR3 DNA: TGTGCCAGCAGGACCCCGCCGGAAGGGGGTACCAATGAGCAGTTCTTC
V gene: TRBV27; D gene: TRBD1; J gene: TRBJ2-7; clone size: NA; CDR3 protein: CASSGGQLYEQYF; CDR3 DNA: TGTGCCAGCAGTGGGGGACAGCTCTACGAGCAGTACTTC
V gene: TRBV28; D gene: NA; J gene: TRBJ2-1; clone size: NA; CDR3 protein: CASSSLDDNNEQFF; CDR3 DNA: TGTGCCAGCAGCTCACTTGACGACAACAATGAGCAGTTCTTC
V gene: TRBV5-4; D gene: NA; J gene: TRBJ2-7; clone size: NA; CDR3 protein: CASSLGAGGLFSYEQYF; CDR3 DNA: TGTGCCAGCAGCTTGGGGGCAGGGGGGCTGTTCTCCTACGAGCAGTACTTC
V gene: TRBV10-3; D gene: NA; J gene: TRBJ1-5; clone size: NA; CDR3 protein: CAISESAVSNQPQHF; CDR3 DNA: TGTGCCATCAGTGAGTCAGCTGTTAGCAATCAGCCCCAGCATTTT
V gene: TRBV9; D gene: NA; J gene: TRBJ2-2; clone size: NA; CDR3 protein: CASSGGKLLNTGELFF; CDR3 DNA: TGTGCCAGCAGCGGAGGAAAGCTCTTGAACACCGGGGAGCTGTTTTTT